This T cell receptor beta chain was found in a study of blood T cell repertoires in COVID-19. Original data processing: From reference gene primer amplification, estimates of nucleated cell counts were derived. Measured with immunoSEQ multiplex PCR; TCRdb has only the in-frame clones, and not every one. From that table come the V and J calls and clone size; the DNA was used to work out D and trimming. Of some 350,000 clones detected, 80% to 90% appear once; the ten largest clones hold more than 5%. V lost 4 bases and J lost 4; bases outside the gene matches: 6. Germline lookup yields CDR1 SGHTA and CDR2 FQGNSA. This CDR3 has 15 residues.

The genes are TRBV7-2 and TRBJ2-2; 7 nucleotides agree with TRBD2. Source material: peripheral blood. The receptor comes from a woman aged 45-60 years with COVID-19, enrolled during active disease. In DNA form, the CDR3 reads TGTGCCAGCAGCTCAGGACTAGTGAGCACCGGGGAGCTGTTTTTT. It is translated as CASSSGLVSTGELFF.